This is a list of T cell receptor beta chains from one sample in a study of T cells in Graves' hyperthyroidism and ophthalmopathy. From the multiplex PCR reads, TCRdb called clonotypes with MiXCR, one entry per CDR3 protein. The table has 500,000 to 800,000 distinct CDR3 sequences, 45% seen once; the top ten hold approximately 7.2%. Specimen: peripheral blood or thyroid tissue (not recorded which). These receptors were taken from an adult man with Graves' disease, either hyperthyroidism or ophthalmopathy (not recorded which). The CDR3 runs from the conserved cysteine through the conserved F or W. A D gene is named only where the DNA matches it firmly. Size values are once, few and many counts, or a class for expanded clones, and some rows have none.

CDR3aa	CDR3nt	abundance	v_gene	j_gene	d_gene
CATSREAAKAGNTIYF	TGTGCCACCAGCAGAGAGGCAGCGAAGGCTGGAAACACCATATATTTT	few	TRBV15	TRBJ1-3	NA
CSARTGGSNQPQHF	TGCAGTGCGCGAACAGGGGGGAGCAATCAGCCCCAGCATTTT	many	TRBV20-1	TRBJ1-5	TRBD1
CSVEAPGGYGYTF	TGCAGCGTTGAGGCTCCAGGGGGCTATGGCTACACCTTC	NA	TRBV29-1	TRBJ1-2	TRBD1
CASSFRDRGRHPSEQYF	TGTGCCAGCAGCTTCCGGGACAGGGGGAGACATCCCTCCGAGCAGTACTTC	NA	TRBV7-6	TRBJ2-7	TRBD1
CSVGTGGNEKLFF	TGCAGCGTTGGGACGGGGGGTAATGAAAAACTGTTTTTT	many	TRBV29-1	TRBJ1-4	NA
CASSDYRFGNTEAFF	TGCGCCAGCAGCGACTACAGGTTCGGGAACACTGAAGCTTTCTTT	few	TRBV5-1	TRBJ1-1	NA
CSAGEAFF	TGCAGTGCTGGTGAAGCTTTCTTT	many	TRBV20-1	TRBJ1-1	NA
CASSPPVAYEQYF	TGTGCCAGTTCCCCCCCTGTGGCCTACGAGCAATACTTC	NA	TRBV19	TRBJ2-7	NA
CSASPRDRGTQETQYF	TGCAGTGCTAGTCCCCGGGACAGGGGTACGCAAGAGACCCAGTACTTC	NA	TRBV20-1	TRBJ2-5	TRBD1
CASSYRSQVLRGYTF	TGTGCCAGCAGCTATAGATCGCAGGTTCTCCGGGGCTACACCTTC	many	TRBV13	TRBJ1-2	NA
CASSLEGGETQYF	TGTGCCAGCAGCTTAGAAGGGGGAGAGACCCAGTACTTC	many	TRBV7-2	TRBJ2-5	NA
CASSERGPNTEAFF	TGCGCCAGCAGTGAGAGGGGCCCGAACACTGAAGCTTTCTTT	many	TRBV2	TRBJ1-1	NA
CASSGTGTGLNTEAFF	TGCGCCAGCAGCGGAACCGGGACAGGGCTGAACACTGAAGCTTTCTTT	NA	TRBV5-1	TRBJ1-1	TRBD1
CASSQVSVATNEKLFF	TGTGCCAGCAGCCAAGTTTCGGTTGCAACTAATGAAAAACTGTTTTTT	NA	TRBV11-2	TRBJ1-4	NA
CASSYGQGETNSPLHF	TGTGCCAGCAGCTATGGACAGGGAGAGACTAATTCACCCCTCCACTTT	NA	TRBV7-2	TRBJ1-6	TRBD1
CASSPIGTAISGNTIYF	TGTGCCAGCAGTCCGATCGGGACAGCCATCTCTGGAAACACCATATATTTT	NA	TRBV13	TRBJ1-3	TRBD1
CAISETGTLGTEAFF	TGTGCCATCAGTGAGACCGGGACCTTAGGAACTGAAGCTTTCTTT	NA	TRBV10-3	TRBJ1-1	NA
CASKGLAGYMETQYF	TGTGCCAGTAAGGGACTAGCGGGGTATATGGAGACCCAGTACTTC	NA	TRBV7-2	TRBJ2-5	TRBD2
CASSKPTGGPSPLHF	TGTGCCAGCAGCAAGCCCACAGGGGGTCCTTCACCCCTCCACTTT	many	TRBV7-8	TRBJ1-6	TRBD1
CAIKPRDTEAFF	TGTGCCATCAAGCCTCGAGACACTGAAGCTTTCTTT	many	TRBV10-3	TRBJ1-1	NA
CAFTWDSSGAFF	TGTGCCTTCACCTGGGACTCTAGTGGAGCTTTCTTT	NA	TRBV10-3	TRBJ1-1	NA
CASRVGSAPNYGYTF	TGTGCCAGCAGGGTCGGGTCAGCACCCAACTATGGCTACACCTTC	few	TRBV12-3/TRBV12-4	TRBJ1-2	NA
CASSYSGQHYGYTF	TGTGCCAGCAGTTACTCAGGACAGCACTATGGCTACACCTTC	NA	TRBV6-1	TRBJ1-2	NA
CAWSVGVSETQYF	TGTGCCTGGAGTGTCGGGGTGTCAGAGACCCAGTACTTC	few	TRBV4-2	TRBJ2-5	NA
CAISDPGRNYGHTF	TGTGCCATCAGTGACCCCGGCCGTAACTATGGCCACACCTTC	NA	TRBV10-3	TRBJ1-2	NA
CASGTGSRVEQYF	TGCGCCAGCGGGACAGGGAGTAGGGTCGAGCAGTACTTC	NA	TRBV10-1	TRBJ2-7	TRBD1
CSATGENGKLFF	TGCAGCGCAACAGGGGAAAATGGAAAACTGTTTTTT	NA	TRBV29-1	TRBJ1-4	TRBD1